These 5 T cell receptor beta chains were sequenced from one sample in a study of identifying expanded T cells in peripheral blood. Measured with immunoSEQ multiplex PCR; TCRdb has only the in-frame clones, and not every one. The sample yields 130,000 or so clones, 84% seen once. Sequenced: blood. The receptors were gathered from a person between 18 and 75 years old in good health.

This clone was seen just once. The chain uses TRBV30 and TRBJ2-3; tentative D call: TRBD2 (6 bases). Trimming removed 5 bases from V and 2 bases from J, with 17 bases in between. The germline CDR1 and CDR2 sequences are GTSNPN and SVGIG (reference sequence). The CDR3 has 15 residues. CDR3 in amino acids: CAWRGGTYLTDTQYF. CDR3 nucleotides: TGTGCCTGGCGTGGAGGGACCTACCTCACAGATACGCAGTATTTT. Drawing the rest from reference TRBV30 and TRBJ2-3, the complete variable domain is SQTIHQWPATLVQPVGSPLSLECTVEGTSNPNLYWYRQAAGRGLQLLFYSVGIGQISSEVPQNLSASRPQDRQFILSSKKLLLSDSGFYLCAWRGGTYLTDTQYFGPGTRLTVL.

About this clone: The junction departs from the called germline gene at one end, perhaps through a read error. CDR3 protein: CASSLMSSGGAF. CDR3 in DNA: TGTGCCAGCAGCTTAATGTCTAGCGGGGGGGCCTTT. The chain joins TRBV7-2 to TRBJ2-3; TRBD2 matches 12 bases. The germline V gene has CDR1 SGHTA and CDR2 FQGNSA. The CDR3 length is 12 residues.

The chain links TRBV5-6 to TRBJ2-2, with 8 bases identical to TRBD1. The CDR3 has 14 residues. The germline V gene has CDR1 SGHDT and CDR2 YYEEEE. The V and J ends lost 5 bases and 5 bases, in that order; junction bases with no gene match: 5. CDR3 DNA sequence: TGTGCCAGCAGGAGGACAGGGTCGACCGGGGAGCTGTTTTTT. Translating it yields CASRRTGSTGELFF.

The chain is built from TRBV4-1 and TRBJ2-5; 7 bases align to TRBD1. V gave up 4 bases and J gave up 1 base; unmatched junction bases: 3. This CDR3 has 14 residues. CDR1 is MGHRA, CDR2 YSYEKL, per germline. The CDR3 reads CASSPGGIQETQYF. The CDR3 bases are TGCGCCAGCAGCCCAGGGGGTATCCAAGAGACCCAGTACTTC.

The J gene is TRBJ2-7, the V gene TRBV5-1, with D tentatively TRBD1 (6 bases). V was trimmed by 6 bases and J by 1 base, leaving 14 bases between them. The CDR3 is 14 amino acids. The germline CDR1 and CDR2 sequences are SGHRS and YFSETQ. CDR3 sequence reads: CASNPPGQSYEQYF. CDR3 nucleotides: TGCGCCAGCAACCCGCCTGGACAGTCCTACGAGCAGTACTTC.